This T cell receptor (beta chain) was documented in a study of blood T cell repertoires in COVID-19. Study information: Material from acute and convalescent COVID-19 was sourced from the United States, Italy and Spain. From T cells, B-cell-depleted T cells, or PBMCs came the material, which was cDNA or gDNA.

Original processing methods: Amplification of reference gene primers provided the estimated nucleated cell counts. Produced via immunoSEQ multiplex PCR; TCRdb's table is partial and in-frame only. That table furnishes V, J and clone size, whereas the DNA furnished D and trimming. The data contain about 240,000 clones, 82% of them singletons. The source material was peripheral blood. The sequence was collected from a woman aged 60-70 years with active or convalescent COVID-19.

The CDR3 DNA reads as TGTGCCAGCAGGGCGGGGGGGGTCTCCTACAATGAGCAGTTCTTC. It translates to CASRAGGVSYNEQFF. This chain uses TRBV2 with TRBJ2-1; 9 nucleotides align to TRBD2. The germline CDR1 and CDR2 sequences are SNHLY and FYNNEI. The CDR3 extends over 15 amino acids. J was trimmed by 0 bases and V by 6 bases; bases with no gene match: 3.